These 16 T cell receptor beta chains originate from one sample sequenced in a study of T cell changes during pregnancy in multiple sclerosis. The repertoire was sequenced with immunoSEQ multiplex PCR; TCRdb's copy has only in-frame clones and lacks some. The table shows about 79,000 clones, with around 90% occurring only once. This specimen consisted of CD4+ T cells from peripheral blood mononuclear cells, obtained in the second trimester of pregnancy. The receptors here all came from a female donor with multiple sclerosis, enrolled in a pregnancy study.

This clone was seen once. The same CDR3 arises from other DNA sequences in this sample as well. J is TRBJ1-1 and V is TRBV5-1; TRBD1 is a possible D gene (6 bases). The CDR3 is 12 residues long. Trimming left V 0 bases short and J 7 bases short, with 7 bases between. The germline V gene encodes CDR1 SGHRS and CDR2 YFSETQ. For the CDR3, the DNA is TGCGCCAGCAGCTTGGAGGGGGTTGAAGCTTTCTTT. It yields the protein CASSLEGVEAFF.

The chain carries TRBV6-5 and TRBJ1-3; D may be TRBD1 (5 bases). The V end was cut by 7 bases, the J end by 0 bases, with 13 bases between. This CDR3 is built from 15 residues. Germline assignment: CDR1 MNHEY and CDR2 SVGAGI. The chain's CDR3 is CASMTDHTSGNTIYF. As DNA, the CDR3 is TGTGCCAGCATGACAGATCACACCTCTGGAAACACCATATATTTT.

The chain couples TRBV7-7 to TRBJ2-5; the D gene is possibly TRBD1 (5 bases). This CDR3 comprises 15 residues. The V end lost 2 bases, the J end lost 4 bases, and 14 bases lay between the germline ends. CDR1 is SSHAT and CDR2 is FNYEAQ in the germline V gene (reference sequence). CDR3 sequence (DNA): TGTGCCAGCAGCTTATCAGGGTACATAGGAGAGACCCAGTACTTC. As protein: CASSLSGYIGETQYF.

This chain links TRBV27 with TRBJ2-1, with 12 bases identical to TRBD1. J lost 8 bases, V lost 5 bases, and 7 bases had no gene match. This CDR3 has 15 amino acids. Germline loops: CDR1 MNHEY, CDR2 SMNVEV (reference sequence). Here the CDR3 DNA reads TGTGCCAGCAGTCCCACGGGACAGGGGGCCCATGAGCAGTTCTTC. Translating gives CASSPTGQGAHEQFF.

V usage is TRBV5-1 and J usage is TRBJ1-6; D is possibly TRBD1 (5 bases). Germline V gene data show CDR1 as SGHRS and CDR2 as YFSETQ. The CDR3 loop spans 18 amino acids. The germline V and J ends were trimmed by 6 bases and 1 base, with 20 bases remaining between them. CDR3 residues: CASTQGHQVGSYNSPLHF. In DNA form, the CDR3 reads TGCGCCAGCACCCAGGGTCATCAAGTAGGTTCCTATAATTCACCCCTCCACTTT.

This clone came up a few times. The genes are TRBV28 and TRBJ1-1; 8 bases align to TRBD1. This CDR3 contains 15 residues. In germline, CDR1 is MDHEN, CDR2 SYDVKM. Trimming at V came to 2 bases and at J to 5 bases, leaving 7 bases not matched to a gene. The CDR3 protein is CASSLPGQAGTEAFF. CDR3 coding DNA: TGTGCCAGCAGTTTACCGGGACAGGCTGGGACTGAAGCTTTCTTT.

The chain couples TRBV7-8 to TRBJ2-5, with 11 bases identical to TRBD2. J gave up 5 bases and V 5 bases, and 19 bases lay outside the gene matches. Per the germline V gene, CDR1 is SGHVS and CDR2 is FQNEAQ. The CDR3 has 19 amino acids. CDR3 sequence reads: CASSTRASGGTRVWETQYF. CDR3 sequence (DNA): TGTGCCAGCAGCACGCGCGCTAGCGGGGGGACGAGGGTTTGGGAGACCCAGTACTTC.

The table lists this clone with a few counts. The J gene is TRBJ2-7, the V gene TRBV28, with D maybe TRBD2 (6 bases). V lost 8 bases and J 6 bases, leaving 20 bases between the germline ends. The CDR3 totals 14 residues. Germline CDR1 MDHEN, CDR2 SYDVKM. The CDR3 loop is CASHSGGAVSEQYF. CDR3 nucleotides: TGTGCCAGCCATTCCGGAGGGGCAGTATCCGAGCAGTACTTC.

J is TRBJ2-7 and V is TRBV18; D might be TRBD1 (6 bases). V lost 6 bases, J lost 5 bases, and 20 bases lay in between. Germline assignment: CDR1 KGHSH and CDR2 LQKENI. The CDR3 runs to 15 residues. CDR3 nucleotide sequence: TGTGCCAGCTCGCGGAACAGGGCGCCTCAAAACGAGCAGTACTTC. This sequence encodes CASSRNRAPQNEQYF.

The chain uses TRBV5-1 and TRBJ2-2; no clear D. CDR3 length: 16 amino acids. V lost 0 bases and J lost 1, with 10 bases in between. Germline V gene lookup returns CDR1 SGHRS and CDR2 YFSETQ. The CDR3 loop is CASSLVGSGNTGELFF. Here the CDR3 DNA reads TGCGCCAGCAGCTTGGTTGGTAGTGGGAACACCGGGGAGCTGTTTTTT.

This chain uses TRBV11-2 with TRBJ2-1, with a possible D match to TRBD2 (6 bases). This CDR3 is 16 amino acids long. The V and J ends lost 5 bases and 0 bases respectively, with 14 bases between them. The germline CDR1 and CDR2 sequences are SGHAT and FQNNGV. CDR3 bases: TGTGCCAGCAGCATTAGCGGTGGACGCTCCTACAATGAGCAGTTCTTC. It yields the protein CASSISGGRSYNEQFF.

Written as DNA, the CDR3 is TGTGCCAGCAGCTTAATACCCGGGAGCTCCTACAATGAGCAGTTCTTC. Amino acid sequence: CASSLIPGSSYNEQFF. The rearrangement links TRBV7-3 to TRBJ2-1, with D possibly matching TRBD2 (6 bases). V was clipped by 1 base and J by 0 bases, with 10 bases between them. Germline values: CDR1 SGHTA, CDR2 FQGTGA. The CDR3 extends over 16 amino acids.

The V gene is TRBV5-1, the J gene TRBJ2-5, with 11 bases fitting TRBD1. V was pared by 4 bases and J by 2 bases, with 10 bases of the junction left unmatched. This CDR3 region has 17 residues. CDR1 is SGHRS and CDR2 is YFSETQ in the germline V gene. The DNA of the CDR3 is TGCGCCAGCAGCACCCGGGACAGGGGGGTGCTTCAAGAGACCCAGTACTTC. It yields the protein CASSTRDRGVLQETQYF.

The chain recombines TRBV9 with TRBJ1-2, with 7 positions matching TRBD1. The CDR3 is 14 amino acids. Trimming took 2 bases from V and 4 from J; bases not matched to a gene: 5. Germline CDR1 reads SGDLS; CDR2 reads YYNGEE. CDR3 region: CASSVLTGSYGYTF. The CDR3 nucleotides are TGTGCCAGCAGCGTCTTGACAGGGTCCTATGGCTACACCTTC.

This clone was observed once. The chain recombines TRBV9 with TRBJ2-3, with TRBD1 identical over 8 bases. V dropped 4 bases and J dropped 14; count of bases not matched to a gene: 9. The germline CDR1 and CDR2 sequences are SGDLS and YYNGEE. The CDR3 runs to 12 residues. CDR3 nucleotides: TGTGCCAGCAGCCGGACAGGGTTTCTCCCGTATTTT. Translated, it gives CASSRTGFLPYF.

This CDR3 is CASRKISGNQPQHF. The CDR3 coding sequence is TGTGCCAGTAGAAAGATCTCAGGCAATCAGCCCCAGCATTTT. The chain links TRBV19 to TRBJ1-5; D gene ambiguous. Germline CDR1 and CDR2: LNHDA and SQIVND (reference sequence). CDR3 length: 14 residues. Trimming left V 6 bases short and J 2 bases short, with 11 bases between.